One sample yielded the 7 T cell receptor beta chains listed below, sequenced in a study of post-analysis software for immune sequencing data. Unique molecular identifiers were carried by the TCR beta cDNA libraries. TCRdb reanalysed the PCR reads using MiXCR and keeps one entry per CDR3 protein. Among about 540,000 distinct CDR3 sequences, approximately 34% were seen once, and the ten largest hold 6%. Study-level points and caveats: TRBV5-6, TRBV5-1 and TRBV20-1 belonged to a set of about five TRBV segments that were more frequent in patients than controls.

No antigen has been identified for these receptors. The sequencing sample was made of blood. These receptors were collected from a girl younger than 18 with multiple sclerosis.

This chain joins TRBV12-3 or TRBV12-4 and TRBJ2-1; tentative D call: TRBD2 (5 bases). Trimming cost V 3 bases and J 7 bases, with 13 bases left between them. The CDR3 covers 14 residues. The CDR3 protein is CASSLSASINEQFF. CDR3 coding DNA: TGTGCCAGCAGTTTGTCGGCTAGCATAAATGAGCAGTTCTTC.

This clonotype has just a few counts. This rearrangement joins TRBV6-1 to TRBJ2-5; possible D gene TRBD2, 6 bases. CDR1 is MNHNS and CDR2 is SASEGT in the germline V gene. Trimming cost V 3 bases and J 2 bases, with 7 bases left between them. This CDR3 is 13 amino acids long. The CDR3 DNA sequence: TGTGCCAGCAGTGAGACTAGTCAAGAGACCCAGTACTTC. The encoded protein is CASSETSQETQYF.

A single count supports this clonotype. This chain joins TRBV6-1 and TRBJ2-5, with 8 bases aligning to TRBD2. Germline V gene lookup returns CDR1 MNHNS and CDR2 SASEGT. With 2 bases clipped from V and 11 bases from J, the junction kept 13 bases outside the gene matches. The CDR3 totals 15 residues. CDR3 protein: CASSEKSRGGLEQYF. The CDR3, as DNA: TGTGCCAGCAGTGAAAAGAGTCGGGGGGGCCTTGAGCAGTACTTC.

In this sample, this clonotype turned up many times. This sequence joins TRBV10-3 and TRBJ2-3; no clear D gene. Germline V gene data show CDR1 as ENHRY and CDR2 as SYGVKD. Trimming cost V 2 bases and J 6 bases, with 3 bases left between them. CDR3 length: 11 residues. The CDR3 sequence: CAISERDTQYF. For the CDR3, the DNA is TGTGCCATCAGTGAGAGGGATACGCAGTATTTT.

This clonotype was counted only a few times. The chain joins TRBV6-2 or TRBV6-3 to TRBJ2-6, with D perhaps matching TRBD2 (5 bases). CDR1 and CDR2 from the germline V gene are MNHEY and SVGEGT. V lost 8 bases to trimming and J lost 2 bases, with 10 bases between them. The CDR3 consists of 14 residues. CDR3 in DNA: TGTGCCAGCTCCGGGGTCGCTGGGGCCAACGTCCTGACTTTC. This codes for CASSGVAGANVLTF.

The chain employs TRBV5-1 and TRBJ2-5; weak D call: TRBD2 (6 bases). In germline, CDR1 is SGHRS, CDR2 YFSETQ. V shed 3 bases and J shed 1 base, with 13 bases lying between them. The CDR3 length is 15 residues. The CDR3 DNA reads TGCGCCAGCAGCTCGCGGGATGTGGTCCAAGAGACCCAGTACTTC. Amino acids: CASSSRDVVQETQYF. Together with reference TRBV5-1 and TRBJ2-5, the CDR3 gives the full variable domain: KAGVTQTPRYLIKTRGQQVTLSCSPISGHRSVSWYQQTPGQGLQFLFEYFSETQRNKGNFPGRFSGRQFSNSRSEMNVSTLELGDSALYLCASSSRDVVQETQYFGPGTRLLVL.

Comments on this clonotype: This may arise from a read error, as a much more abundant clone is one base away. The chain employs TRBV5-1 and TRBJ1-1; TRBD1 is a possible D gene (5 bases). Trimming cost V 0 bases and J 1 base, with 7 bases left between them. CDR3 length: 14 amino acids. Germline V gene data show CDR1 as SGHRS and CDR2 as YFSETQ. In nucleotides, the CDR3 is TGCGCCAGCAGCTTGGGACAGCGGAACACTGAAGCTTTCTTT. It codes for CASSLGQRNTEAFF.